This section outlines one T cell receptor (beta chain) sequence together with its context. Antigen unknown. Produced via immunoSEQ multiplex PCR; TCRdb's table is partial and in-frame only. The table records 60,000 or so clones, around 80% of them present only once. The time point denotes: week 5, during vaccination. Every vaccine dose comprised 300 ug of mutant IDH1 20-mer peptide plus topical imiquimod. Each of the donors came in with new WHO grade 3 or 4 astrocytomas that were IDH1-mutant and ATRX-lost. This entry belongs to a study of a mutant IDH1 vaccine in newly diagnosed glioma. General study findings and limits: Vaccination elicited immune responses in roughly 93% of patients. The authors found pseudoprogression apparently unrelated to changes in top peripheral T cell clonotypes.

CDR1 GTSNPN and CDR2 SVGIG come from the germline V gene (reference sequence). The V end lost 1 base, the J end lost 8 bases, and 18 bases lay between the germline ends. This CDR3 has 16 amino acids. The sample consisted of PBMCs, taken from a glioma patient whose treatment included an IDH1 peptide vaccine. This clonotype was obtained from a woman aged 50 to 60 with glioma. V usage is TRBV30 and J usage is TRBJ1-6; possibly TRBD1 for D (5 bases). The CDR3 nucleotides are TGTGCCTGGAGTGCCTTGAGGTCGGGGGGTTATTCACCCCTCCACTTT. Its translation: CAWSALRSGGYSPLHF.